The rows below give T cell receptor beta chains drawn from one sample of a study of CXCR3-negative and CXCR3-positive naive CD8 T cells. TCRdb re-called the 5' RACE reads, yielding one record per CDR3 amino acid sequence without DNA. The sample has about 8,300 distinct CDR3 sequences. Sample: naive CXCR3- CD8+ T cells from blood. All receptors come from a human donor in good health. Some clones in this sample may be carry-over from other donors' samples. CDR3s include the opening cysteine and the closing phenylalanine or tryptophan. Size is stated for part of the rows, as once, few or many counts, or as a class when the clone is expanded.

CDR3 protein | J gene | V gene | CDR3 length | clone size
CSARDGGTVRATEAFF | TRBJ1-1 | TRBV20-1 | 16 | .
CAIGDAMSYEQYF | TRBJ2-7 | TRBV10-3 | 13 | .
CASRQADTQYF | TRBJ2-3 | TRBV28 | 11 | .
CASSPWGQGNEQFF | TRBJ2-1 | TRBV18 | 14 | .
CSVQTPTGKNEQYF | TRBJ2-7 | TRBV29-1 | 14 | .
CASSQVAREANQPQHF | TRBJ1-5 | TRBV4-2 | 16 | .
CSVEGLAENNEQFF | TRBJ2-1 | TRBV29-1 | 14 | medium-sized
CASSLGRMNTEAFF | TRBJ1-1 | TRBV27 | 14 | .
CASSLGGTVLSEQFF | TRBJ2-1 | TRBV11-1 | 15 | .
CASHHGGGAGSTGNTIYF | TRBJ1-3 | TRBV12-3/TRBV12-4 | 18 | medium-sized
CSVATSGRHYEQYF | TRBJ2-7 | TRBV29-1 | 14 | .
CASSLSPSGSFDEQFF | TRBJ2-1 | TRBV7-8 | 16 | .
CSVTSGLSYNEQFF | TRBJ2-1 | TRBV29-1 | 14 | .
CSARELGTSYSNQPQHF | TRBJ1-5 | TRBV20-1 | 17 | .
CASSPNYNEQFF | TRBJ2-1 | TRBV27 | 12 | medium-sized
CASSGVTGDYGYTF | TRBJ1-2 | TRBV9 | 14 | .
CASSFFQGNTGELFF | TRBJ2-2 | TRBV27 | 15 | .
CSVEDQRMSMDEQFF | TRBJ2-1 | TRBV29-1 | 15 | .
CASSSPGQGAKETQYF | TRBJ2-5 | TRBV7-9 | 16 | medium-sized
CASSLAARGEGGYTF | TRBJ1-2 | TRBV7-9 | 15 | medium-sized
CASSLALGFPTDTQYF | TRBJ2-3 | TRBV5-1 | 16 | .
CASTLKTGGDTQYF | TRBJ2-3 | TRBV10-2 | 14 | .
CSADGSSGTDYNEQFF | TRBJ2-1 | TRBV29-1 | 16 | .
CASSYSKLQNEQFF | TRBJ2-1 | TRBV6-5 | 14 | .
CSVEGLARYNEQFF | TRBJ2-1 | TRBV29-1 | 14 | .
CASSQGPRNTGELFF | TRBJ2-2 | TRBV3-1 | 15 | medium-sized
CSVGDVYEQYF | TRBJ2-7 | TRBV29-1 | 11 | medium-sized
CASSLAGELFF | TRBJ2-2 | TRBV7-6 | 11 | medium-sized
CASSLDAGGYNEQFF | TRBJ2-1 | TRBV28 | 15 | medium-sized
CASSGGQGTWNQPQHF | TRBJ1-5 | TRBV12-3/TRBV12-4 | 16 | medium-sized
CASSKTKPPREQYF | TRBJ2-7 | TRBV21-1 | 14 | medium-sized
CASSKERAEVSTDTQYF | TRBJ2-3 | TRBV21-1 | 17 | .
CATSRVTEGNQPQHF | TRBJ1-5 | TRBV15 | 15 | .